Listed here are 29 T cell receptor beta chains from one sample, sequenced in a study of CD8 T cells in ankylosing spondylitis. The antigens these receptors bind are not known. Findings of the study overall: A TCR beta motif made of eight highly homologous variants seemed typical of ankylosing spondylitis blood.

One entry per CDR3 protein, called by TCRdb with MiXCR from the 5' RACE reads. This table has 100,000 to 150,000 distinct CDR3 sequences, 17% appearing once. Sample: blood, either unsorted or a sorted T cell fraction (not recorded which). Every receptor here comes from a male donor with ankylosing spondylitis.

This clonotype was counted a few times. V is TRBV29-1 and J is TRBJ2-2, with TRBD2 as a possible D gene (5 bases). The CDR3 length is 14 residues. With 2 bases removed from V and 3 bases from J, the gap between germline ends came to 10 bases. Germline CDR1 is SQVTM and CDR2 is ANQGSEA. CDR3 nucleotides: TGCAGCGTTGAAAAACGGGGAGACACCGGGGAGCTGTTTTTT. Translated: CSVEKRGDTGELFF.

V is TRBV4-1 and J is TRBJ2-7; D assignment may be TRBD1 or TRBD2 (5 bases each). Trimming cost V 0 bases and J 7 bases, with 22 bases left between them. CDR3 length: 17 amino acids. CDR1 is MGHRA and CDR2 is YSYEKL in the germline V gene. CDR3 sequence: CASSQDARGGHQWEQYF. DNA of the CDR3: TGCGCCAGCAGCCAAGATGCTCGGGGCGGACACCAATGGGAGCAGTACTTC.

This clonotype was seen a few times. The V and J genes are TRBV13 and TRBJ2-1; 10 nucleotides line up with TRBD2. Germline V gene data show CDR1 as PRHDT and CDR2 as FYEKMQ (reference sequence). The ends lost 4 bases at V and 9 bases at J; junction bases unmatched: 15. The CDR3 sequence is 17 residues long. CDR3 in DNA: TGTGCCAGCAGCTCGCCTCTTTCTAGCGGGAGTAATTTTGAGCAGTTCTTC. Translation: CASSSPLSSGSNFEQFF.

The V gene is TRBV27, the J gene TRBJ2-1; 9 positions agree with TRBD1. The CDR3 totals 14 residues. Trimming took 4 bases from V and 7 from J; bases not matched to a gene: 5. Germline assignment: CDR1 MNHEY and CDR2 SMNVEV (reference sequence). This CDR3 reads CASSYTGGPNEQFF. CDR3 DNA: TGTGCCAGCAGTTACACAGGGGGCCCGAATGAGCAGTTCTTC.

This clonotype appeared a few times. V gene TRBV14 combines with J gene TRBJ2-1; 11 bases line up with TRBD1. The CDR3 is made up of 16 amino acids. J lost 6 bases, V lost 4 bases, and 8 bases had no gene match. Per germline, CDR1 SGHDN and CDR2 FVKESK. CDR3: CASSLTGTGGLNEQFF. For the CDR3, the DNA is TGTGCCAGCAGCCTCACCGGGACAGGGGGACTCAATGAGCAGTTCTTC.

This clonotype was counted between two and nine times. CDR3 amino acids: CASSGPQAFTDTQYF. The CDR3, as DNA: TGTGCCAGCAGCGGACCTCAAGCGTTCACAGATACGCAGTATTTT. V and J are TRBV2 and TRBJ2-3; no clear D gene. The CDR3 loop spans 15 amino acids. V lost 6 bases and J 2 bases, leaving 15 bases between the germline ends. Germline loops: CDR1 SNHLY, CDR2 FYNNEI.

The chain links TRBV5-4 to TRBJ2-3; D ambiguous. The germline CDR1 and CDR2 sequences are SGHNT and YYREEE (reference sequence). The germline V and J ends were trimmed by 0 bases and 0 bases, with 8 bases remaining between them. The CDR3 consists of 15 residues. The CDR3, as DNA: TGTGCCAGCAGCTTGGTGCGGTCTAGCACAGATACGCAGTATTTT. Amino acids: CASSLVRSSTDTQYF.

The genes are TRBV12-3 or TRBV12-4 and TRBJ2-1, with TRBD1 matching over 8 bases. Trimming at V came to 4 bases and at J to 7 bases, leaving 6 bases not matched to a gene. There are 14 residues in the CDR3. For the CDR3, the DNA is TGTGCCAGCAGTTGGGGACAGGTGGCGAATGAGCAGTTCTTC. Translating it yields CASSWGQVANEQFF.

This clonotype was counted only a few times. The V gene is TRBV2, the J gene TRBJ2-1, with D uncertain. The germline V gene has CDR1 SNHLY and CDR2 FYNNEI. This CDR3 spans 15 amino acids. Deletions cut 5 bases from V and 4 bases from J, with 15 bases between. This CDR3 reads CASSYSEIPYNEQFF. The CDR3 DNA is TGTGCCAGCAGTTACAGCGAGATACCTTACAATGAGCAGTTCTTC. The whole variable domain, filled in from reference TRBV2 and TRBJ2-1, reads EPEVTQTPSHQVTQMGQEVILRCVPISNHLYFYWYRQILGQKVEFLVSFYNNEISEKSEIFDDQFSVERPDGSNFTLKIRSTKLEDSAMYFCASSYSEIPYNEQFFGPGTRLTVL.

This clonotype was observed a few times. The chain joins TRBV7-8 to TRBJ1-5; no firm D call. CDR3 length: 14 amino acids. The V end lost 2 bases, the J end lost 2 bases, and 7 bases lay between the germline ends. Germline-derived CDR1 and CDR2 are SGHVS and FQNEAQ. The CDR3 sequence is CASSLIHGNQPQHF. CDR3 coding DNA: TGTGCCAGCAGCTTAATCCACGGCAATCAGCCCCAGCATTTT.

The chain combines TRBV29-1 with TRBJ2-2; 8 nucleotides line up with TRBD2. The germline V gene has CDR1 SQVTM and CDR2 ANQGSEA. Losses at the gene ends were 6 bases for V and 2 bases for J; bases not matched to a gene: 8. The CDR3 loop spans 15 amino acids. The CDR3 protein is CSVESGSSNTGELFF. Written as DNA, the CDR3 is TGCAGCGTCGAAAGCGGGAGTAGCAACACCGGGGAGCTGTTTTTT.

The chain joins TRBV6-2 or TRBV6-3 to TRBJ2-7; D may be TRBD2 (6 bases). Germline lookup yields CDR1 MNHEY and CDR2 SVGEGT. CDR3 length equals 14 residues. Trimming took 0 bases from V and 7 from J, leaving 13 bases between them. The CDR3: CASSYSRVGGEQYF. In DNA form, the CDR3 reads TGTGCCAGCAGTTACTCGCGGGTGGGAGGAGAGCAGTACTTC.

At least ten counts were recorded for this clonotype. V gene TRBV20-1 combines with J gene TRBJ2-1; TRBD2 aligns across 8 bases. This CDR3 spans 14 amino acids. The J segment lost 3 bases and the V segment lost 4 bases, leaving 5 bases of the junction unmatched. Per the germline V gene, CDR1 is DFQATT and CDR2 is SNEGSKA (reference sequence). This chain's CDR3 is CSANLLADYNEQFF. CDR3 nucleotides: TGCAGTGCTAACTTACTAGCGGACTACAATGAGCAGTTCTTC.

The rearrangement joins TRBV6-2 or TRBV6-3 to TRBJ1-4; D is possibly TRBD1 (6 bases). This CDR3 has 20 amino acids. Germline loops: CDR1 MNHEY, CDR2 SVGEGT. V was trimmed by 2 bases and J by 1 base, leaving 23 bases between them. This CDR3 reads CASSYRPGGQISLTNEKLFF. As DNA, the CDR3 is TGTGCCAGCAGTTACCGACCCGGGGGCCAGATAAGCCTAACTAATGAAAAACTGTTTTTT.

The chain uses TRBV6-5 and TRBJ2-7, with TRBD1 identical over 7 bases. CDR3 length: 16 residues. Germline loops: CDR1 MNHEY, CDR2 SVGAGI. The V segment lost 7 bases and the J segment 2 bases; nucleotides outside the gene matches: 14. The CDR3 DNA reads as TGTGCCAGCACTTCAAGGGGGCTCCCAGTACCCTACGAGCAGTACTTC. Translated: CASTSRGLPVPYEQYF.

This clonotype came up a few times. A much bigger clone sits one base away, suggesting this may be a read error. The chain carries TRBV5-6 and TRBJ2-7; 7 bases match TRBD2. CDR1 and CDR2 (germline): SGHDT, YYEEEE. Trimming at V came to 6 bases and at J to 2 bases, leaving 5 bases not matched to a gene. The CDR3 loop spans 13 amino acids. Written as DNA, the CDR3 is TGTGCCAGCAACTCCGGACTAGCCTACGAGCAGTACTTC. Translation gives CASNSGLAYEQYF.

The V and J genes are TRBV15 and TRBJ2-1, with no clear D. Germline values: CDR1 LNHNV, CDR2 YYDKDF (reference sequence). V lost 5 bases and J lost 0, with 14 bases in between. The CDR3 contains 16 residues. The CDR3 DNA reads TGTGCCACCAGCGGCCTGGGCCTAACCTCCTACAATGAGCAGTTCTTC. Encoded protein: CATSGLGLTSYNEQFF.

The sample holds a few counts of this clonotype. The chain joins TRBV15 to TRBJ2-2, with TRBD2 matching 10 bases. Germline V CDR1 and CDR2: LNHNV, YYDKDF (reference sequence). CDR3 length: 18 amino acids. J lost 8 bases, V lost 1 base, and 13 bases had no gene match. CDR3 amino acids: CATSRGFASGSGIGELFF. The CDR3 DNA reads as TGTGCCACCAGCAGAGGGTTCGCTAGCGGGAGCGGTATTGGGGAGCTGTTTTTT.

This chain joins TRBV19 and TRBJ2-1; 7 bases align to TRBD1. The CDR3 totals 15 residues. V gave up 7 bases and J gave up 4 bases; unmatched junction bases: 10. Germline V gene sequence: CDR1 LNHDA, CDR2 SQIVND (reference sequence). This CDR3 is CASTPSGTVYNEQFF. The CDR3 nucleotides read TGTGCCAGTACTCCCTCCGGGACAGTTTACAATGAGCAGTTCTTC.

In its sample, this clonotype was seen once. The genes are TRBV27 and TRBJ2-7, with D tentatively TRBD1 (6 bases). The CDR3 consists of 15 residues. CDR1 and CDR2 from the germline V gene are MNHEY and SMNVEV (reference sequence). Between the trimmed V and J ends, which lost 6 bases and 0 bases, there was a span of 15 bases. The CDR3 sequence is CASRWTAVSSYEQYF. DNA of the CDR3: TGTGCCAGCAGATGGACAGCCGTAAGCTCCTACGAGCAGTACTTC.

This clonotype was found a few times. J is TRBJ1-1 and V is TRBV24-1; the D gene is possibly TRBD1 (6 bases). The CDR3 loop spans 14 amino acids. Germline-derived CDR1 and CDR2 are KGHDR and SFDVKD. Between the trimmed V and J ends, which lost 2 bases and 6 bases, there was a span of 12 bases. CDR3 loop: CATSDSTGTSEAFF. CDR3 in DNA: TGTGCCACCAGTGATTCTACAGGGACGTCTGAAGCTTTCTTT.

V gene TRBV2 combines with J gene TRBJ2-1, with 9 bases fitting TRBD2. V dropped 6 bases and J dropped 2; count of bases not matched to a gene: 5. Germline CDR1 is SNHLY and CDR2 is FYNNEI. This CDR3 contains 15 residues. CDR3: CASRPGLATYNEQFF. CDR3 sequence (DNA): TGTGCCAGCAGACCGGGACTAGCCACCTACAATGAGCAGTTCTTC. The full variable domain, with the rest looked up from reference TRBV2 and TRBJ2-1, is EPEVTQTPSHQVTQMGQEVILRCVPISNHLYFYWYRQILGQKVEFLVSFYNNEISEKSEIFDDQFSVERPDGSNFTLKIRSTKLEDSAMYFCASRPGLATYNEQFFGPGTRLTVL.

The chain has TRBV10-3 and TRBJ2-1; D possibly corresponds to TRBD2 (5 bases). CDR3 length: 14 amino acids. Per germline, CDR1 ENHRY and CDR2 SYGVKD. The germline V and J ends were trimmed by 0 bases and 10 bases, with 13 bases remaining between them. The CDR3: CAISESGLAGEQFF. The CDR3 region has the DNA TGTGCCATCAGTGAGTCTGGTCTAGCAGGCGAGCAGTTCTTC.

This clonotype was observed many times. The chain recombines TRBV7-8 with TRBJ1-4; D perhaps matches TRBD1 (5 bases). Between the trimmed V and J ends, which lost 1 base and 1 base, there was a span of 7 bases. This CDR3 has 15 residues. CDR1 and CDR2 from the germline V gene are SGHVS and FQNEAQ. As DNA, the CDR3 is TGTGCCAGCAGCTTAGACGACAGAACTAATGAAAAACTGTTTTTT. Residues: CASSLDDRTNEKLFF.

V usage is TRBV5-1 and J usage is TRBJ2-3; 8 nucleotides agree with TRBD2. The trim removed 2 bases at V and 1 base at J, leaving 15 bases unmatched. This CDR3 contains 19 residues. CDR1 is SGHRS, CDR2 YFSETQ, per germline. CDR3 region: CASSFLSLREELGTDTQYF. The CDR3 DNA reads TGCGCCAGCAGCTTCTTATCGTTGCGGGAGGAGCTGGGCACAGATACGCAGTATTTT.

This clonotype turned up a few times. The V gene is TRBV4-2, the J gene TRBJ2-1; D uncertain. The CDR3 totals 14 residues. Trimming took 3 bases from V and 0 from J, leaving 6 bases between them. Germline CDR1 and CDR2: LGHNA and YNFKEQ. Here the CDR3 DNA reads TGTGCCAGCAGCCAGACCTCCTCCTACAATGAGCAGTTCTTC. The encoded protein is CASSQTSSYNEQFF.

The chain has TRBV2 and TRBJ2-5, with a tentative D call TRBD2 (5 bases). The CDR3 covers 15 residues. The germline gives CDR1 SNHLY, CDR2 FYNNEI. V gave up 4 bases and J gave up 5 bases, with 17 bases separating them. Here the CDR3 reads CASSGRGWESETQYF. The CDR3 DNA reads TGTGCCAGCAGTGGGCGAGGTTGGGAGAGCGAGACCCAGTACTTC.

This clonotype was counted a few times. The chain carries TRBV9 and TRBJ2-7; perhaps TRBD2 as D (6 bases). Trimming took off 3 bases at V and 3 bases at J, with 16 bases between the two ends. The CDR3 consists of 15 residues. Germline values: CDR1 SGDLS, CDR2 YYNGEE. DNA for the CDR3: TGTGCCAGCAGCGGTGGGGCGGGGCCTTACTACGAGCAGTACTTC. Encoded protein: CASSGGAGPYYEQYF.

This clonotype was picked up many times. The chain links TRBV3-1 to TRBJ2-1; tentatively, D is TRBD1 or TRBD2 (5 bases each). The germline gives CDR1 LGHDT, CDR2 YNNKEL (reference sequence). Trimming left V 8 bases short and J 7 bases short, with 12 bases between. There are 12 residues in the CDR3. This CDR3 reads CASRDELNEQFF. The CDR3 DNA is TGTGCCAGCCGGGACGAACTAAATGAGCAGTTCTTC.